The sequence of this TCR beta chain was determined in a study of T cells after yellow fever vaccination. General study results and limits: In post-booster samples, most primary-vaccination clones reappeared (about 96% CD4, over 70% CD8).

With 3 bases removed from V and 5 bases from J, the gap between germline ends came to 20 bases. The CDR3 loop spans 17 amino acids. Germline assignment: CDR1 LNHDA and CDR2 SQIVND (reference sequence). This clonotype has more than one count but fewer than ten. What it binds is unknown. TCRdb processed the 5' RACE reads anew with MiXCR; each CDR3 protein has one entry. The sample includes a few hundred thousand distinct CDR3 sequences, roughly 3.5% seen only once; the top ten take around 19%. The source was PBMCs, collected 15 days after the yellow fever booster vaccination. The receptor comes from a young man who received the YFV17D yellow fever vaccine. The rearrangement links TRBV19 to TRBJ2-1; D possibly corresponds to TRBD2 (5 bases). The CDR3 protein is CASSMSYRYGDNNEQFF. Here the CDR3 DNA reads TGTGCCAGTAGTATGTCGTATCGGTACGGGGATAACAATGAGCAGTTCTTC.